This entry features one T cell receptor beta chain sequence. This clonotype was seen only a few times. Its antigen is not yet known. Base qualities were left out, and no much larger clone turns up one base away. The source of the sample is a study of blood T cells in healthy people across ages (dated by TCRdb to the mid-2010s). For context, the study as a whole: In model experiments, template switching captured about one uniquely barcoded TCR beta cDNA molecule for every two T cells. The study measured age-related changes in TCR beta repertoire diversity using deep sequencing normalized with unique cDNA molecular identifiers. Donors were grouped into four age groups: young (average approximately 15 years), middle-aged (about 38), aged (around 56) and long-lived (about 82). To avoid experimental bias, donors of different ages were spread randomly across the sequencing lanes. Using the same blood draw, the study looked at two additional independent replicas of 1 million unique cDNA reads for two donors, one aged 18 to 30 and the other aged 80 or older.

Receptor libraries were prepared by 5' RACE. The data were produced on an Illumina HiSeq 2500. A second PCR of about 7 to 12 cycles was run with a J-beta primer mix and a sample-barcoded 5' primer. A template-switch 5' adaptor carrying 12 random nucleotides introduced a unique molecular identifier onto each TCR beta cDNA molecule. Each sample yielded at least 3 million CDR3-containing paired-end reads. First-strand cDNA was synthesized from all RNA with the Mint cDNA synthesis kit, primed by a TRBC-specific oligonucleotide. Following uracil-DNA glycosylase treatment, all cDNA underwent a first 18-cycle PCR with the universal primers M1SS and BC2_uni_R. In the authors' own workflow: Normalization of each sample was performed by random selection of 1 million high-quality reads, each carrying a distinct molecular identifier. Reads with shared molecular identifiers were discarded instead of being binned into consensus sequences. MiTCR, set to a Q25 quality threshold and the strictest error-elimination algorithm, was used for CDR3 identification, clonotype clustering and error correction. A nonparametric unseen species model with Euler transformation was used to estimate lower-bound total TCR beta diversity. The raw public reads went through TCRdb reprocessing: fastp at Q25, MiXCR clone calling, in-frame beta chains kept. Rows merge per CDR3 protein into single entries with the most common DNA and genes. TCRdb's processing, not the authors' own work, is the source of the V and J calls. The sample has 1.2 million to 1.5 million distinct CDR3 sequences on record, approximately 60% of them singletons. About 6.7% of the sample belongs to the ten largest clones.

V lost 10 bases and J lost 1 base, and the count of bases not matched to a germline gene is 3. The cysteine opens and the phenylalanine closes a CDR3 of 14 amino acids. Just CDR3 DNA is preserved here, 42 bases in frame from base 1. Donors were 30 to 45 systemically healthy Caucasian individuals from Russia aged roughly 6 to 90 years. Each donor gave approximately 9.3 milliliters of peripheral blood, collected into EDTA-treated Vacutainer tubes. Ficoll-Paque density-gradient centrifugation was used to isolate PBMCs, with at least 7 million per sample. Total RNA, at least 6 micrograms per sample, was extracted from PBMCs with Trizol reagent. For every donor, an aliquot of PBMCs went through flow cytometry to measure the percentages of naive CD45RAhigh/CD27high T cells. Points the paper makes about the study in general: The long-lived group showed more naive CD4+ T cells, fewer expanded clones and increased TCR diversity than the aged group, suggesting age selection. Because profiling used bulk unsorted PBMCs, naive and antigen-experienced compartments could not be compared conclusively. Estimates of total diversity based on one million sequenced T cells were regarded as lower bounds and as underestimates. There was a strong correlation between observed TCR beta diversity and the percentage of naive T cells measured by flow cytometry. Observed TCR beta diversity per million T cells fell roughly linearly with age, and a significant reduction was already apparent by age roughly 40. The CMV infection status of donors was not known, potentially confounding age-related changes in expanded clonotypes.

This clonotype was sampled from a man younger than 35 in good health. The chain employs TRBV12-3 or TRBV12-4 and TRBJ2-6, with TRBD1 identical over 8 junction bases. What was sequenced was blood. The nucleotides are TGTGCCATCGGACAGGGTTCTGGGGCCAACGTCCTGACTTTC. This yields the protein CAIGQGSGANVLTF.